These T cell receptor beta chains were read from a single sample in a study of T cell responses to AZD1222 COVID-19 vaccine. The assay was immunoSEQ multiplex PCR, and TCRdb's table has in-frame clones only and misses some. The sample carries fewer than 85,000 clones, roughly 88% recorded once. Source: peripheral blood, taken on day 0 of AZD1222 vaccination. The receptors here all came from an adult in good health. CDR3s include the opening cysteine and the closing phenylalanine or tryptophan. Each record gives: J gene, D gene, V gene, CDR3 protein. D genes are given only for firm matches.

TRBJ2-1,TRBD2,TRBV14,CASSQVLAGGQFF
TRBJ2-3,-,TRBV10-3,CAISESGDTDTQYF
TRBJ2-1,-,TRBV30,CAWSDDGSRKFF
TRBJ2-1,-,TRBV20-1,CSASRRDRRTYNEQFF
TRBJ1-3,-,TRBV5-6,CASSGDMVRWSGNTIYF
TRBJ1-1,-,TRBV19,CASSTPSLFTEAFF
TRBJ2-7,-,TRBV21-1,CASSKEDLAGAGYEQYF
TRBJ1-2,-,TRBV27,CATYQGTGGGYTF
TRBJ2-3,TRBD2,TRBV19,CASMAGGRDHTQYF
TRBJ1-4,-,TRBV9,CASSVSASNEKLFF
TRBJ1-1,-,TRBV5-6,CASSLITGTRVSNTEAFF
TRBJ2-7,-,TRBV15,CATSRGGYGEQYF
TRBJ2-7,-,TRBV27,CASRSGIHEQYF
TRBJ1-1,-,TRBV7-9,CASSPTGKNTEAFF
TRBJ1-5,-,TRBV6-1,CASSEFGGSSNQPQHF
TRBJ2-1,-,TRBV19,CASSITGRGSYNEQFF
TRBJ2-2,TRBD1,TRBV9,CASSKGQGGGFNTGELFF
TRBJ1-6,TRBD1,TRBV9,CASSGPLRQGDYNSPLHF
TRBJ1-1,-,TRBV6-5,CASSYTRTLNTEAFF
TRBJ2-5,TRBD2,TRBV6-1,CASSEELAGFETQYF
TRBJ1-2,-,TRBV7-8,CASSLAARGGYTF
TRBJ1-1,TRBD1,TRBV5-4,CASSYPGTAKNTEAFF
TRBJ2-5,TRBD2,TRBV7-9,CASSLRLATQETQYF
TRBJ1-4,-,TRBV27,CASRISATNEKLFF
TRBJ2-7,-,TRBV25-1,CASSEPGSYYEQYF
TRBJ2-7,-,TRBV7-9,CASSLLGGQSYEQYF
TRBJ2-1,-,TRBV27,CASSSYGIGNEQFF
TRBJ2-7,-,TRBV5-1,CASSLGLLDPDNEQYF